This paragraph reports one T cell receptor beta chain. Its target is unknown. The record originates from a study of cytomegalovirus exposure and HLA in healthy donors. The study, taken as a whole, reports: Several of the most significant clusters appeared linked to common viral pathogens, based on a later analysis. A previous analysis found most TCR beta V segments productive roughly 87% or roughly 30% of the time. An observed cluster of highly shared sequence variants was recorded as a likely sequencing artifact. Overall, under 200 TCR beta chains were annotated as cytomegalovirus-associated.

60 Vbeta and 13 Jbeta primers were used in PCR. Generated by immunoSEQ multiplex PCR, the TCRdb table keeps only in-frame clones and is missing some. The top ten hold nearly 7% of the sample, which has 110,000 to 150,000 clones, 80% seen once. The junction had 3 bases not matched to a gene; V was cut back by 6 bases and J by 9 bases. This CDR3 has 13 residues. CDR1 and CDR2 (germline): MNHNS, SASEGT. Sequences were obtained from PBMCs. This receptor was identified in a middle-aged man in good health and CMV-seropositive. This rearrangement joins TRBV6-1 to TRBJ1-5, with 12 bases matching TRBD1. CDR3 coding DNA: TGTGCCAGCAGGGGACAGGGGGCAAGGCCCCAGCATTTT. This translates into CASRGQGARPQHF.